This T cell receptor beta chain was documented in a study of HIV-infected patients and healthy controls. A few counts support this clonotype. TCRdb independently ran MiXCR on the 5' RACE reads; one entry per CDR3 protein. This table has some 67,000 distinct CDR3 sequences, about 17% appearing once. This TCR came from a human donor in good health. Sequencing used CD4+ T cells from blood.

Here the CDR3 DNA reads TGCAGTGCTAGGTTACGGGGGGGATACAGCTCCTACGAGCAGTACTTC. It encodes CSARLRGGYSSYEQYF. The V gene is TRBV20-1, the J gene TRBJ2-7; TRBD2 matches at 8 bases. J gave up 0 bases and V 3 bases, and 10 bases lay outside the gene matches. The length of the CDR3 is 16 residues. Germline CDR1 reads DFQATT; CDR2 reads SNEGSKA (reference sequence).